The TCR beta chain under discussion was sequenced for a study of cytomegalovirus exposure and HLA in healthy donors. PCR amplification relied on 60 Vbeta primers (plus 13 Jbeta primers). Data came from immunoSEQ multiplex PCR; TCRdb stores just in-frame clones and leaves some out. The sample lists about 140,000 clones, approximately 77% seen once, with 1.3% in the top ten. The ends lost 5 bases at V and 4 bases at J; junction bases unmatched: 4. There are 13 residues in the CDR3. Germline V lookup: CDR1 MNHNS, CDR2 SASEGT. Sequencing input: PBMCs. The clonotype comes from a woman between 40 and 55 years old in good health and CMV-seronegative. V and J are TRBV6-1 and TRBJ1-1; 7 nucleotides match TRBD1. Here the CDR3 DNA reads TGTGCCAGCAGTATGACAGGGCTCACTGAAGCTTTCTTT. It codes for CASSMTGLTEAFF.